This TCR beta chain was identified during a study of T cell responses to AZD1222 COVID-19 vaccine. Study observations and caveats: Repertoires in all cases were sampled only once the peak T cell response had passed.

Concerning this clone itself: The antigen remains unidentified.

Assay: immunoSEQ multiplex PCR; the TCRdb copy retains only in-frame clones and omits some. The sample has 200,000 to 250,000 clones, roughly 94% seen once. V gave up 1 base and J gave up 5 bases, with 5 bases separating them. The CDR3 is made up of 12 amino acids. The germline gives CDR1 ENHRY, CDR2 SYGVKD. This rearrangement joins TRBV10-3 to TRBJ1-1; no reliable D call. The specimen was peripheral blood, collected 28 days after the second dose of the MenACWY control vaccine. This sequence was found in an adult who received the MenACWY meningococcal vaccine as a control. The CDR3 DNA follows: TGTGCCATCAGTGAGTATGGAACTGAAGCTTTCTTT. Translation: CAISEYGTEAFF.